The following is a TCR beta chain sequence with its context. Being one base from a much bigger clone, this may be a read error. Each CDR3 protein is one row after TCRdb ran MiXCR on the PCR reads. The sample has approximately 36,000 distinct CDR3 sequences; approximately 17% are singletons. The germline gives CDR1 PRHDT, CDR2 FYEKMQ (reference sequence). CDR3 length equals 15 residues. This record belongs to a study of molecular identifiers for immune sequencing clone quantification. The V call is TRBV13, the J call TRBJ2-3; D is perhaps TRBD1 (6 bases). The sample comprised naive CD8+ T cells from blood, with Jurkat cell RNA spiked in. The sample's subset: FACS-sorted CD8+CD4-CCR7+CD45RA+ naive T cells. The TCR originated in a human donor in good health. Some libraries in this study had Jurkat cell RNA spiked in. The DNA for the CDR3 is TGTGTCAGCAGCTTCTACACAGGGAGCGCAGATACGCAGTATTTT. As protein: CVSSFYTGSADTQYF. The whole variable domain, filled in from reference TRBV13 and TRBJ2-3, reads AAGVIQSPRHLIKEKRETATLKCYPIPRHDTVYWYQQGPGQDPQFLISFYEKMQSDKGSIPDRFSAQQFSDYHSELNMSSLELGDSALYFCVSSFYTGSADTQYFGPGTRLTVL.